The 12 T cell receptor beta chains presented below share a single source sample, sequenced in a study of lymphopenia after photon versus proton radiotherapy. Generated by immunoSEQ multiplex PCR, the TCRdb table keeps only in-frame clones and is missing some. The sample contains roughly 30,000 clones, approximately 85% of which appear only once. Sequenced here: peripheral blood, sampled from a patient treated with photon-based radiotherapy. These receptor sequences come from a man aged 45 to 65 with gastric cancer.

This sequence joins TRBV10-2 and TRBJ2-5; D remains unclear. This CDR3 is 11 amino acids long. Deletions cut 0 bases from V and 5 bases from J, with 1 base between. Germline V CDR1 and CDR2: WSHSY, SAAADI. DNA for the CDR3: TGCGCCAGCAGTGAGTCGGAGACCCAGTACTTC. Translating it yields CASSESETQYF.

CDR3 bases: TGCGCCAGCAGCTTGGACAGGATGACCTACGAGCAGTACTTC. This codes for CASSLDRMTYEQYF. This sequence joins TRBV5-1 and TRBJ2-7; maybe TRBD1 (5 bases). This CDR3 comprises 14 residues. Per germline, CDR1 SGHRS and CDR2 YFSETQ. Trimming cost V 0 bases and J 2 bases, with 9 bases left between them.

In this sample, this clone turned up once. This chain connects TRBV5-1 to TRBJ2-3; 7 bases line up with TRBD1. CDR3 size: 15 residues. Germline CDR1 SGHRS, CDR2 YFSETQ. V was pared by 0 bases and J by 2 bases, with 3 bases of the junction left unmatched. Here the CDR3 reads CASSLAGTVTDTQYF. CDR3 coding DNA: TGCGCCAGCAGCTTGGCCGGGACAGTCACAGATACGCAGTATTTT.

This sequence joins TRBV5-1 and TRBJ2-3, with D possibly TRBD1 on 6 matching bases. This CDR3 is built from 14 residues. The V end was cut by 3 bases, the J end by 0 bases, with 8 bases between. Per germline, CDR1 SGHRS and CDR2 YFSETQ. The chain's CDR3 is CASSSGQSTDTQYF. The DNA of the CDR3 is TGCGCCAGCAGCTCCGGACAGAGCACAGATACGCAGTATTTT.

V gene TRBV6-5 combines with J gene TRBJ1-2, with 7 bases fitting TRBD1. The ends lost 6 bases at V and 2 bases at J; junction bases unmatched: 3. CDR1 and CDR2 from the germline V gene are MNHEY and SVGAGI. There are 13 residues in the CDR3. For the CDR3, the DNA is TGTGCCAGCAGCCGGGACAGAAACTATGGCTACACCTTC. As protein: CASSRDRNYGYTF.

This chain links TRBV5-1 with TRBJ2-1, with a tentative D call TRBD1 (6 bases). Deletions cut 4 bases from V and 7 bases from J, with 12 bases between. From germline, CDR1 is SGHRS and CDR2 YFSETQ. The CDR3 spans 13 residues. The CDR3 DNA is TGCGCCAGCAGCACCCGGACAGTTAATGAGCAGTTCTTC. Encoded protein: CASSTRTVNEQFF.

A remark on this clone: The sample holds other DNA sequences that translate to the same CDR3. The DNA for the CDR3 is TGTGCCAGCAGCCCGGGACAGCCCCAAGAGACCCAGTACTTC. Its translation is CASSPGQPQETQYF. This chain links TRBV5-4 with TRBJ2-5; 7 nucleotides align to TRBD1. The CDR3 sequence is 14 residues long. The V gene end was trimmed by 4 bases and the J gene end by 1 base; junction bases not matched to a gene: 4. Germline-derived CDR1 and CDR2 are SGHNT and YYREEE (reference sequence). The complete variable domain, with remaining parts taken from reference TRBV5-4 and TRBJ2-5, reads ETGVTQSPTHLIKTRGQQVTLRCSSQSGHNTVSWYQQALGQGPQFIFQYYREEENGRGNFPPRFSGLQFPNYSSELNVNALELDDSALYLCASSPGQPQETQYFGPGTRLLVL.

The chain has TRBV5-8 and TRBJ2-3; 10 nucleotides line up with TRBD2. V gave up 5 bases and J gave up 9 bases; unmatched junction bases: 3. Germline-derived CDR1 and CDR2 are SGHTS and YDEGEE. The CDR3 runs to 12 residues. CDR3 loop: CASRPGLATQYF. The DNA of the CDR3 is TGTGCCAGCAGACCGGGACTAGCGACGCAGTATTTT.

The rearrangement links TRBV7-2 to TRBJ1-5; TRBD1 matches 10 bases. The length of the CDR3 is 15 residues. With 5 bases clipped from V and 4 bases from J, the junction kept 5 bases outside the gene matches. Germline V lookup: CDR1 SGHTA, CDR2 FQGNSA. In DNA, the CDR3 is TGTGCCAGCAGCCTAGTGGACAGGGGGAATCAGCCCCAGCATTTT. Translated: CASSLVDRGNQPQHF.

This clone is medium-sized by share. The chain combines TRBV6-6 with TRBJ1-4; a possible D gene is TRBD1 (5 bases). The CDR3 consists of 13 residues. CDR1 and CDR2 from the germline V gene are MNHNY and SVGAGI (reference sequence). The ends were cut back, 9 bases at V and 5 bases at J, with 13 bases in the middle. CDR3 loop: CARNSTENEKLFF. CDR3 bases: TGTGCCAGAAACTCGACAGAGAATGAAAAACTGTTTTTT.

J is TRBJ2-3 and V is TRBV29-1; the D gene could be TRBD1 or TRBD2 (5 bases each). Germline loops: CDR1 SQVTM, CDR2 ANQGSEA. This CDR3 has 13 residues. V was pared by 4 bases and J by 6 bases, with 14 bases between. As DNA, the CDR3 is TGCAGCGTTGGGTGGGGGTTCAGGGATACGCAGTATTTT. Translating gives CSVGWGFRDTQYF.

The chain couples TRBV7-6 to TRBJ2-7; a possible D gene is TRBD1 (6 bases). This CDR3 region has 14 residues. The V and J ends lost 1 base and 5 bases respectively, with 12 bases between them. Germline assignment: CDR1 SGHVS and CDR2 FNYEAQ. CDR3 coding DNA: TGTGCCAGCAGCTTAGGGGGACATCAGAACGAGCAGTACTTC. Its protein is CASSLGGHQNEQYF.